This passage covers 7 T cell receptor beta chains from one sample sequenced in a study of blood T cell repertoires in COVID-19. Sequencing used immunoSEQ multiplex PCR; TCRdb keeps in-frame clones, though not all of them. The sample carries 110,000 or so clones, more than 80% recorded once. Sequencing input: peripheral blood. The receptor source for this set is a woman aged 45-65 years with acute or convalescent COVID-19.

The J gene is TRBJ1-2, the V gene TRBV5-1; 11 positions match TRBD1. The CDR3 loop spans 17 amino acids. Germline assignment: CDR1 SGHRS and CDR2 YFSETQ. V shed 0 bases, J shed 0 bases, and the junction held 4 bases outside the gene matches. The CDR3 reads CASSLALGQGANYGYTF. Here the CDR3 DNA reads TGCGCCAGCAGCTTGGCCCTGGGACAGGGGGCTAACTATGGCTACACCTTC.

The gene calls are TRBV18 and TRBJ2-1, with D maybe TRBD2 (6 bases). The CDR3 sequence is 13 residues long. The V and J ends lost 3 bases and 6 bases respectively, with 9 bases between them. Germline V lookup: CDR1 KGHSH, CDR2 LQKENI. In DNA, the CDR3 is TGTGCCAGCTCACCCGGGACTTTCAATGAGCAGTTCTTC. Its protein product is CASSPGTFNEQFF.

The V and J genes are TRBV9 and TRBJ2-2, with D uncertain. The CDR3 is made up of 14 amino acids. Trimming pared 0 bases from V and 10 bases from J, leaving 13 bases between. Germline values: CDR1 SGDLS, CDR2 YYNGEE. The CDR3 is CASSVELSPMELFF. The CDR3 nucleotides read TGTGCCAGCAGCGTAGAGTTGAGTCCTATGGAGCTGTTTTTT. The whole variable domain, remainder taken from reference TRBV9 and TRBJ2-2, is DSGVTQTPKHLITATGQRVTLRCSPRSGDLSVYWYQQSLDQGLQFLIQYYNGEERAKGNILERFSAQQFPDLHSELNLSSLELGDSALYFCASSVELSPMELFFGEGSRLTVL.

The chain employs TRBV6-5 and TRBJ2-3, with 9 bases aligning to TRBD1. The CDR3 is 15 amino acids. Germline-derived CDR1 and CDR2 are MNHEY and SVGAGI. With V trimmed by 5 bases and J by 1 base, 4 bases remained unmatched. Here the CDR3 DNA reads TGTGCCAGCAGTACAGGGGGCGCGGGCACAGATACGCAGTATTTT. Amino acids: CASSTGGAGTDTQYF.

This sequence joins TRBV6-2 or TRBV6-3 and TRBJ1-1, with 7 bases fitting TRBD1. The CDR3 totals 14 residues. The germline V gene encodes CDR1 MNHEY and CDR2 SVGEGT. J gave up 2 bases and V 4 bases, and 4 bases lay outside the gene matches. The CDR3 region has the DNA TGTGCCAGCAGTTCACAGGGGTTAAACACTGAAGCTTTCTTT. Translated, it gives CASSSQGLNTEAFF.

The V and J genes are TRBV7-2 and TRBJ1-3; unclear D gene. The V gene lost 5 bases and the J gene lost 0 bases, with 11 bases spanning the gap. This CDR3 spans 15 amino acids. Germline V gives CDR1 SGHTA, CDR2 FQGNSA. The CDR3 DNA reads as TGTGCCAGCAGCGCCCAAGCATCCTCTGGAAACACCATATATTTT. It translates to CASSAQASSGNTIYF.

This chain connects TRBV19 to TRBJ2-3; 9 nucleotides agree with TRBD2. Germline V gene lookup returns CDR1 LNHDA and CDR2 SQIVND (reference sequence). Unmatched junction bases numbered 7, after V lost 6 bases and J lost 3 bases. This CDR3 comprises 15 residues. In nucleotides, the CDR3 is TGTGCCAGTAGCTCCTCTAGCGGGGATACAGATACGCAGTATTTT. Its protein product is CASSSSSGDTDTQYF.